This TCR beta chain was documented in a study of cytomegalovirus exposure and HLA in healthy donors (dated by TCRdb to about 2017). Concerning the study at large: An earlier analysis of more than 550 of the donors reported roughly 300 Gb of sequence data and 117 million unique TCR beta sequences obtained from around 190 million T cells. A later genetic analysis took genome-wide SNP genotypes for about three fifths of the 666 donors and used that subset as a discovery cohort. Alongside the repertoire data, information on donor age, sex, ethnicity and CMV serostatus was compiled. All discovery cohort repertoires had been generated on a single sequencing platform. Of the roughly 400 genotyped donors, over 65% fell in the genetic ancestry cluster associated with self-reported Caucasian donors. In the later analysis, no new phenotypic data were used to find candidate immune exposures; instead, reliance was placed on TCR beta sequences and their occurrence across donors. The T cell repertoires of some 670 subjects were profiled by immunosequencing and related to cytomegalovirus serostatus. The study combined high-throughput TCR immunosequencing, statistical association of individual TCRs with disease status, and machine learning to predict cytomegalovirus infection status. Class I and class II HLA loci were covered by the typing at four-digit resolution. Among a few hundred genotyped donors of the cohort, an average of roughly 240,000 unique TCR beta nucleotide sequences were sequenced per donor, around 18% of them non-productive. In addition to the first cohort of approximately 670 subjects, a separate validation cohort of about 120 different subjects was used. Roughly 5 DR-DQ haplotypes were handled as single units for association and clustering, since linkage in the cohort was strong. To decide whether each TCR beta V gene segment behaved as functional or pseudogenic, an earlier analysis of approximately 620 of the donors relied on high-throughput TCR beta sequencing. In a later analysis, previously published TCR beta repertoires from 670 or so donors were re-analyzed and high-resolution HLA genotyping was added so that TCR occurrence patterns could be studied. The number of typed donors differed by locus: 629-630 for A, B, C, DRB1 and DQB1; 522 for DQA1; roughly 600 for DPA1; and 400 to 480 for DPB1. Approximately 310 gigabases of sequencing data and approximately 93 million unique TCR sequences were included in an early release covering about 620 HLA-typed donors. The aim of the study was to test whether cataloging public T cell receptors could identify signatures of past pathogen exposure. The full study reports these points: According to a later genetic analysis, donors in an Asian-associated ancestry cluster had fewer N-insertions in productive TCRs than the roughly 700-donor mean. The cohort was sequenced for TCR beta chains only, and without alpha or paired-chain data the features that could be detected were limited. Correlated functional status among segregating V segments might be attributable to linkage disequilibrium, but an unknown experimental factor could not be ruled out. Because counts were too low, roughly 18 rarely observed V segments, including chromosome 9 orphons, were left out of the earlier analysis of a few hundred of the donors. When HLA alleles, especially DR and DQ, strongly co-occurred, attributing TCR associations to individual alleles was difficult. A further reported finding was that TCR beta sequences accurately predicted the HLA-A and HLA-B alleles for most subjects in the first cohort. A cluster of highly shared sequence variants was judged likely to be a technical artifact of the sequencing pipeline. While some public TCRs were present in many individuals, most TCR sequences turned up only very rarely across donors. Because some donors lacked HLA typing at each locus, the association tests relied only on the typed subset. A later analysis found that HLA-associated TCR beta chains were more clonally expanded and had lower generation probabilities than equally common non-associated chains. The study listed 164 TCR beta chains as associated with cytomegalovirus. Some IMGT-functional V segments, including TRBV6-2 and TRBV6-3, could not be told apart with the 87-base-pair reads, so those segments were excluded. Specific HLA alleles were associated with some 15,000 TCR beta sequences at a false discovery rate of 0.05 in a later analysis. Roughly uniform sequencing depth across donors was assumed in presence/absence analyses, although this assumption may not hold. In a later analysis, most CMV-associated TCR beta chains were found to appear HLA-restricted, with HLA associations seemingly driven largely by CMV exposure. V-gene and J-gene trimming of TCR beta chains was associated with a missense DCLRE1C variant in a later genetic analysis, and the association was replicated in an independent cohort. According to a later analysis, TCR association rates differed among HLA loci, with DRB1 alleles showing the most associated TCRs and HLA-C alleles showing the fewest. A few of the identified cytomegalovirus-associated TCR beta chains were confirmed in vitro to be specific for cytomegalovirus antigens. The classifier was reported to diagnose cytomegalovirus status with high specificity and sensitivity in both the original cohort and the validation cohort. The authors suggested that the approach could potentially be generalized to other disease states and immunological phenotypes. Several of the top co-occurrence clusters appeared to be linked to parvovirus B19, influenza, CMV and Epstein-Barr virus, according to a later analysis. CMV serostatus was the only immune exposure information available for the cohort. In an earlier analysis of approximately 590 of the donors, most TCR beta V segments appeared in productive rearrangements about 87% or about 30% of the time, broadly matching IMGT annotations.

To prepare the library, the immunoSEQ multiplex PCR assay was applied. The multiplex PCR relied on a mix of 60 forward primers for TCR Vbeta segments and 13 reverse primers for TCR Jbeta segments. The CDR3 region of rearranged TCR beta genes was amplified from genomic DNA with a multiplex PCR assay. The Illumina HiSeq System was used to sequence the amplified TCR beta libraries as 87-base-pair reads. Turning to the authors' computational methods: A later analysis tallied around 80 million unique TCR beta chains across the 650 to 750 repertoires, and 10 million to 11 million of those chains were shared by two or more donors. To remove PCR and sequencing errors, raw reads were error-corrected and collapsed into unique sequences using a nearest-neighbor algorithm that merged closely related sequences. V, D and J gene segments were assigned by aligning CDR3 sequences to IMGT reference sequences. For a sequence to be retained, a match of at least six nucleotides was required to both a V gene segment and a J gene segment. Rearrangements were called productive when the CDR3 lacked stop codons and stayed in frame with V and J; all others were non-productive. CDR3 was defined according to IMGT convention as the region running from the second conserved V-encoded cysteine to the conserved J-encoded phenylalanine. Sequences without an unambiguous match to a single V gene segment were excluded from the earlier analysis of a few hundred of the donors. In an earlier analysis of approximately 590 of the donors, a V segment was called functional when productive rearrangements were above 56.7%, and segregating when the standard deviation between donors exceeded 5%. To diagnose cytomegalovirus status from the catalog of TCR beta chain sequences, a statistical classification framework was built. In a later analysis, V and J genes were assigned by comparing TCR nucleotide sequences against IMGT/GENE-DB human TR gene sequences. Using the TCRdist pipeline, a later analysis assigned CDR3 sequences along with most-parsimonious VDJ recombination scenarios. In a later analysis, each TCR beta chain was defined by its CDR3 amino acid sequence together with its V-gene family, and reads lacking a unique V-gene family were excluded. A later analysis removed 500 to 600 highly shared, low-generation-probability nucleotide sequences to deal with suspected cross-contamination and a sequencing artifact. For each public chain, a later analysis derived a clonal expansion index from normalized ranks of inferred template counts within each repertoire. A later analysis computed generation probabilities with a VDJ recombination model fitted to out-of-frame rearrangements, and checked the results against IGoR. A later analysis scored TCR-TCR, TCR-HLA and TCR-CMV co-occurrence with hypergeometric tests, applying a repertoire-size bias correction to TCR pairs. A later analysis estimated false discovery rates by permuting HLA or CMV assignments 20 times. In a later analysis, co-occurring TCRs were grouped with DBSCAN, and TCRdist sequence similarity was added when clustering was performed within HLA-allele-positive subsets. Co-occurrence clustering excluded repertoires with fewer than 30,000 or more than 120,000 public chains, plus five with anomalous nucleotide sharing. TCRdb obtained this table from immuneACCESS and retained in-frame rearrangements with V and J assigned. These tables miss some clones; where compared with another copy, unresolved V genes account for less than half of the shortfall, and the remainder is unexplained. For V, J and clone size, that table is used; D and trimming come from the DNA. Present in this sample are some 180,000 clones, about 79% of which were seen just once. Of the sample, around 1.5% is held by the ten largest clones.

This clone has more than one count but fewer than ten. What antigen it recognizes has not been identified. There are no base qualities to consult, and no much larger clone falls within one base. The junction shows trimming of 3 bases on V and 5 bases on J, plus 19 bases between the germline ends. From the cysteine up to the phenylalanine, the CDR3 has a length of 16 residues. The kept DNA is CDR3 alone, 48 bases in frame from the first base. CDR1 MDHEN and CDR2 SYDVKM were looked up in the germline V gene. The cohort comprised around 690 healthy bone marrow donors. All cohort members were sampled while nominally healthy, although unrecorded immune exposures were likely present. The donor tested CMV seronegative, placing the donor among the 300 to 450 seronegative members of the cohort. A peripheral blood sample was provided by each donor, and peripheral blood mononuclear cells were used for TCR beta sequencing. Genomic DNA extraction from the blood cell samples was performed with the Qiagen DNeasy Blood Extraction Kit.

The TCR comes from a young man in good health and CMV-seronegative. The sample taken for sequencing was PBMCs. The sequence is built from TRBV28 and TRBJ1-1; TRBD1 is a weak D gene call, 6 bases matching. CDR3 sequence: CASSFFIRGHGTEAFF. The DNA is TGTGCCAGCAGTTTCTTCATCCGGGGACATGGGACTGAAGCTTTCTTT.